What follows are 9 T cell receptor beta chains derived from one specimen sequenced in a study of CD8 T cells in Susac syndrome. Random hexamers were used to reverse transcribe an amount of roughly 0.45 to 1 ug RNA. TCRdb processed the immunoSEQ multiplex PCR reads anew with MiXCR; each CDR3 protein has one entry. The repertoire holds 170,000 or so distinct CDR3 sequences, with approximately 96% as singletons. Sequencing was carried out using CD8+ T cells from PBMCs. The source of these receptors is a human donor with multiple sclerosis.

This chain uses TRBV13 with TRBJ2-2, with D hard to call. CDR1 PRHDT and CDR2 FYEKMQ come from the germline V gene (reference sequence). The CDR3 runs to 14 residues. The V end lost 1 base, the J end lost 1 base, and 4 bases lay between the germline ends. The CDR3, as DNA: TGTGCCAGCAGCTTAGATCAGAACACCGGGGAGCTGTTTTTT. It codes for CASSLDQNTGELFF.

The sample holds a few counts of this clonotype. In DNA form, the CDR3 reads TGCGCCAGCAGCCAAGGACAGGGGGACGAGCAGTACTTC. The encoded protein is CASSQGQGDEQYF. This sequence joins TRBV4-1 and TRBJ2-7; 9 bases are a match to TRBD1. After removal of 1 base from V and 5 bases from J, the junction contained 0 bases not matched to a gene. CDR1 is MGHRA, CDR2 YSYEKL, per germline. This CDR3 has 13 amino acids.

The chain recombines TRBV29-1 with TRBJ2-1; perhaps TRBD2 as D (6 bases). Per the germline V gene, CDR1 is SQVTM and CDR2 is ANQGSEA. The germline V and J ends were trimmed by 0 bases and 3 bases, with 15 bases remaining between them. This CDR3 spans 16 amino acids. The CDR3 nucleotides read TGCAGCGTTGAAGATAGCCCAGCGGGTAACTACAATGAGCAGTTCTTC. This encodes CSVEDSPAGNYNEQFF.

The chain has TRBV27 and TRBJ1-5; D gene ambiguous. Trimming removed 6 bases from V and 1 base from J, with 10 bases in between. Germline V gene lookup returns CDR1 MNHEY and CDR2 SMNVEV (reference sequence). The CDR3 runs to 14 residues. The CDR3, as DNA: TGTGCCAGCAGACGGGGAGGGAGCAATCAGCCCCAGCATTTT. This sequence encodes CASRRGGSNQPQHF.

V gene TRBV2 combines with J gene TRBJ2-7; unclear D gene. The V end was cut by 7 bases, the J end by 7 bases, with 8 bases between. There are 10 residues in the CDR3. CDR1 SNHLY and CDR2 FYNNEI come from the germline V gene. The CDR3 region is CASIGKEQYF. The CDR3 DNA sequence: TGTGCCAGCATCGGTAAAGAGCAGTACTTC. Variable domain in full (rest from reference TRBV2 and TRBJ2-7): EPEVTQTPSHQVTQMGQEVILRCVPISNHLYFYWYRQILGQKVEFLVSFYNNEISEKSEIFDDQFSVERPDGSNFTLKIRSTKLEDSAMYFCASIGKEQYFGPGTRLTVT.

This sequence joins TRBV3-1 and TRBJ1-1; D remains ambiguous. Germline CDR1 reads LGHDT; CDR2 reads YNNKEL (reference sequence). The ends were cut back, 2 bases at V and 6 bases at J, with 10 bases in the middle. The CDR3 consists of 13 residues. CDR3 amino acids: CASSQLGRPEAFF. The CDR3 DNA sequence: TGTGCCAGCAGCCAACTTGGTAGGCCTGAAGCTTTCTTT. Drawing the rest from reference TRBV3-1 and TRBJ1-1, the complete variable domain is DTAVSQTPKYLVTQMGNDKSIKCEQNLGHDTMYWYKQDSKKFLKIMFSYNNKELIINETVPNRFSPKSPDKAHLNLHINSLELGDSAVYFCASSQLGRPEAFFGQGTRLTVV.

The chain carries TRBV7-9 and TRBJ1-2; D remains unclear. CDR3 length: 12 residues. The germline V and J ends were trimmed by 6 bases and 6 bases, with 11 bases remaining between them. Germline CDR1 and CDR2: SEHNR and FQNEAQ (reference sequence). CDR3 bases: TGTGCCAGCAGTCACCCGGTGGATGGCTACACCTTC. Protein product: CASSHPVDGYTF.

This rearrangement joins TRBV5-6 to TRBJ2-7; perhaps D is TRBD1 or TRBD2 (5 bases each). Germline lookup yields CDR1 SGHDT and CDR2 YYEEEE. This CDR3 is 15 amino acids long. The germline V and J ends were trimmed by 4 bases and 4 bases, with 18 bases remaining between them. The CDR3 loop is CASSGASGTPYEQYF. The DNA for the CDR3 is TGTGCCAGCAGCGGAGCCTCCGGGACCCCATACGAGCAGTACTTC.

The chain combines TRBV20-1 with TRBJ1-5; 7 bases line up with TRBD1. The V and J ends lost 5 bases and 7 bases, in that order; junction bases with no gene match: 8. The germline gives CDR1 DFQATT, CDR2 SNEGSKA (reference sequence). The CDR3 is 13 residues long. CDR3 sequence: CSAARQGWQPQHF. Here the CDR3 DNA reads TGCAGTGCTGCCCGACAGGGTTGGCAGCCCCAGCATTTT.